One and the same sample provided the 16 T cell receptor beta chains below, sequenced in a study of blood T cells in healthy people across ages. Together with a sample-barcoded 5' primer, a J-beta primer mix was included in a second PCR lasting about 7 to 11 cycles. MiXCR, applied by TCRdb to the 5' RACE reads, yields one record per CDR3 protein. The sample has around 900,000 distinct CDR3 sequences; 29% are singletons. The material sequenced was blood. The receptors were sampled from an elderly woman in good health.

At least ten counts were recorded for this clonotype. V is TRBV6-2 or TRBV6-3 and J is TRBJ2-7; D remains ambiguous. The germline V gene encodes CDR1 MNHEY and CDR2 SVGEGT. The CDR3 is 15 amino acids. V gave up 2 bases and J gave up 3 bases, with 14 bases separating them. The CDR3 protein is CASSYRDMSYYEQYF. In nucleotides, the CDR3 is TGTGCCAGCAGTTACCGAGACATGTCTTACTACGAGCAGTACTTC.

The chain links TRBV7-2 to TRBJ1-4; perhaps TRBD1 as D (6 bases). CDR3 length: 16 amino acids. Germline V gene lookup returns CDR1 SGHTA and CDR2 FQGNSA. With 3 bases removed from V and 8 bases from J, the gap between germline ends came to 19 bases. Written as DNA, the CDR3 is TGTGCCAGCAGCTTCACAGGGTTGGGGTTAGGGGAAAAACTGTTTTTT. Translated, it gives CASSFTGLGLGEKLFF.

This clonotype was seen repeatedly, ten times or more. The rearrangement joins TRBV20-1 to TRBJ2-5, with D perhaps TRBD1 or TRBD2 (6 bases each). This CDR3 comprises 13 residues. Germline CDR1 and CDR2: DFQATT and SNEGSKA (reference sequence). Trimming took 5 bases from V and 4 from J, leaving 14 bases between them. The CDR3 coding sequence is TGCAGTGCTTACAGGGAGGTGGGAGAGACCCAGTACTTC. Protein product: CSAYREVGETQYF.

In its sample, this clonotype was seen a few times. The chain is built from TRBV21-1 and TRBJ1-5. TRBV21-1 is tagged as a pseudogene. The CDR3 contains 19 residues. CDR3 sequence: CASRLADGSALSSNQPQHF. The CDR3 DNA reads TGTGCCAGCAGATTGGCGGATGGGTCAGCGCTTTCGAGCAATCAGCCCCAGCATTTT.

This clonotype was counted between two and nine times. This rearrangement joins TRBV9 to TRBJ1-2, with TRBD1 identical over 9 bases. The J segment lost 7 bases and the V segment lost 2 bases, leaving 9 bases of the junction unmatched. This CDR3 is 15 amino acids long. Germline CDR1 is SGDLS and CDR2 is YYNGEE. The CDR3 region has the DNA TGTGCCAGCAGCGTCCTCGGGACAGGGTCGCCTGGCTACACCTTC. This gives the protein CASSVLGTGSPGYTF. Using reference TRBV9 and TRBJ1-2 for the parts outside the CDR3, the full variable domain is DSGVTQTPKHLITATGQRVTLRCSPRSGDLSVYWYQQSLDQGLQFLIQYYNGEERAKGNILERFSAQQFPDLHSELNLSSLELGDSALYFCASSVLGTGSPGYTFGSGTRLTVV.

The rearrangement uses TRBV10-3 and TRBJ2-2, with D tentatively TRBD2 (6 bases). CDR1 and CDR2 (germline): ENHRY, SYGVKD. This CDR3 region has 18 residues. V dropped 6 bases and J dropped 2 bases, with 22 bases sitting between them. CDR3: CAIRGDRDSYTNTGELFF. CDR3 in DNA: TGTGCCATCAGGGGGGACCGGGACTCCTACACTAACACCGGGGAGCTGTTTTTT.

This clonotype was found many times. This chain's CDR3 is CASSGTEETQYF. The CDR3 coding sequence is TGTGCCAGCAGCGGGACAGAAGAGACCCAGTACTTC. The V call is TRBV10-3, the J call TRBJ2-5; D is perhaps TRBD1 or TRBD2 (7 bases each). V lost 10 bases to trimming and J lost 3 bases, with 12 bases between them. The germline V gene encodes CDR1 ENHRY and CDR2 SYGVKD. CDR3 length equals 12 residues.

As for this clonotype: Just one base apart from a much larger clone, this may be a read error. The CDR3 spells CASSLEWTNKQYF. The CDR3 bases are TGTGCCAGCAGCTTAGAATGGACTAACAAGCAGTACTTC. The chain has TRBV7-2 and TRBJ2-5; maybe TRBD2 (6 bases). V lost 1 base, J lost 11 bases, and 14 bases lay in between. The CDR3 totals 13 residues. Germline V CDR1 and CDR2: SGHTA, FQGNSA.

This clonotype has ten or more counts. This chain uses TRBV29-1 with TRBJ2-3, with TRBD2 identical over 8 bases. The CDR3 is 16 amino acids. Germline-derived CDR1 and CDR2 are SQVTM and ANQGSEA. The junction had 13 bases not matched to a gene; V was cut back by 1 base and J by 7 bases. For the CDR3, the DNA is TGCAGCGTTGAAGTATCTGAGCGGGGGCACAGGAATACGCAGTATTTT. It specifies CSVEVSERGHRNTQYF.

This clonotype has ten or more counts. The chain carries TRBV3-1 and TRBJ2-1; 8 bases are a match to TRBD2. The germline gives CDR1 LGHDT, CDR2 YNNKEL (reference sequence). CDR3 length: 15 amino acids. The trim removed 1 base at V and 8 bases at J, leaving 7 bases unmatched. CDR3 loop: CASSQVSGAVDEQFF. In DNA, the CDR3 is TGTGCCAGCAGCCAAGTTAGCGGGGCCGTCGATGAGCAGTTCTTC.

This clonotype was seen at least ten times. CDR3 bases: TGTGCCAACGTGCCGGGACGGCCTTACGAGCAGTACTTC. Amino acid sequence: CANVPGRPYEQYF. The gene calls are TRBV27 and TRBJ2-7; D may match TRBD1 or TRBD2 (5 bases each). Trimming cost V 10 bases and J 4 bases, with 17 bases left between them. This CDR3 has 13 amino acids. Germline CDR1 is MNHEY and CDR2 is SMNVEV (reference sequence).

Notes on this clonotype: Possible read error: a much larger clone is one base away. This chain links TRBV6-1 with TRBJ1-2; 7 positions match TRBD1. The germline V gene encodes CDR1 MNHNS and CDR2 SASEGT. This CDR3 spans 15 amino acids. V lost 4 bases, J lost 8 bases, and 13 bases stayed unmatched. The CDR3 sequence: CASSGLAGTAMGYTF. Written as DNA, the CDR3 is TGTGCCAGCAGTGGCCTGGCCGGGACAGCTATGGGCTACACCTTC.

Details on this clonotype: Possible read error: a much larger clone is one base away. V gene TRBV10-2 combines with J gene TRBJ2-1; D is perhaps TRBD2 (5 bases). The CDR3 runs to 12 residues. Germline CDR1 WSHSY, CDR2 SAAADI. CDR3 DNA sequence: TGCGCCAGCACAAGGGAGTGGAATGCGCAGTTCTTC. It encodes CASTREWNAQFF.

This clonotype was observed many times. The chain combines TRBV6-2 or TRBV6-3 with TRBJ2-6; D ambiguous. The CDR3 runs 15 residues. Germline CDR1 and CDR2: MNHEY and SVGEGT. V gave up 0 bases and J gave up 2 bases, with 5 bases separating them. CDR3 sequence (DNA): TGTGCCAGCAGTTACTCTGGACCTGGGGCCAACGTCCTGACTTTC. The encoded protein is CASSYSGPGANVLTF.

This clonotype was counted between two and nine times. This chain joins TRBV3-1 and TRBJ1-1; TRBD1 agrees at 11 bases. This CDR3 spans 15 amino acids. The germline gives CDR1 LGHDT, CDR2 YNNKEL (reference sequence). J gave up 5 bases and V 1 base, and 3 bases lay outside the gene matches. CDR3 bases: TGTGCCAGCAGCCAAGGGGACAGGGGGATGACTGAAGCTTTCTTT. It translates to CASSQGDRGMTEAFF.

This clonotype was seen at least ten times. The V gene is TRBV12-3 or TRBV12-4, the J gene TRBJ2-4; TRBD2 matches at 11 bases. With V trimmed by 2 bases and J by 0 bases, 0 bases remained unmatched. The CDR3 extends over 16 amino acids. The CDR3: CASSLLAGGAKNIQYF. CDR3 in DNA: TGTGCCAGCAGTTTACTAGCGGGGGGAGCCAAAAACATTCAGTACTTC.